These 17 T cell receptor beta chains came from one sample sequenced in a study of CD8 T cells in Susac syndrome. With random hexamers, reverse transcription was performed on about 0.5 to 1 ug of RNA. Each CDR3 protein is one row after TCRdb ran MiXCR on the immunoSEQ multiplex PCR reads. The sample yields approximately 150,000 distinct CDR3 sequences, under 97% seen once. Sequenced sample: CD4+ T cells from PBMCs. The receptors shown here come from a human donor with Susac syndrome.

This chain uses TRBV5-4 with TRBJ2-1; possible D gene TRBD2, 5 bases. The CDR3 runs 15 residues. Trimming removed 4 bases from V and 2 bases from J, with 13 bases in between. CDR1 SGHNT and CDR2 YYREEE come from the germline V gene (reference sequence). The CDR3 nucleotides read TGTGCCAGCAGCCAAAGGCCGGGGACCTACAATGAGCAGTTCTTC. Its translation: CASSQRPGTYNEQFF.

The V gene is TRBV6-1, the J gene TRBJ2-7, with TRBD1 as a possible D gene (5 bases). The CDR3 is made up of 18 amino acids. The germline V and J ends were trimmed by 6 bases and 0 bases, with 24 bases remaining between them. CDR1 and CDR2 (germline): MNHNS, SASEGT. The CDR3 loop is CASRLRLGSGISSYEQYF. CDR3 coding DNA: TGTGCCAGCAGGCTCCGTCTGGGATCAGGGATAAGCTCCTACGAGCAGTACTTC.

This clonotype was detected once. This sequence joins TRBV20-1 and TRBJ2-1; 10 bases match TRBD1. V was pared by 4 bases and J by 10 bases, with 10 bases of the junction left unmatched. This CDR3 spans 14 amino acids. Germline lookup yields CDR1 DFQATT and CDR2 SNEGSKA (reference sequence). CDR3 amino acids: CSATRQGAREEQFF. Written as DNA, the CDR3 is TGCAGTGCTACACGACAGGGGGCCAGAGAGGAGCAGTTCTTC.

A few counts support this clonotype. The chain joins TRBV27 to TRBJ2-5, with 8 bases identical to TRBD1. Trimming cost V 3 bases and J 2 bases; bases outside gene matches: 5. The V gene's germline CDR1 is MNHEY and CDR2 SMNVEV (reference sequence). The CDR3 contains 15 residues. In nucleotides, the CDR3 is TGTGCCAGCAGTTTCCTTGGACAGGGACAAGAGACCCAGTACTTC. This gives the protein CASSFLGQGQETQYF.

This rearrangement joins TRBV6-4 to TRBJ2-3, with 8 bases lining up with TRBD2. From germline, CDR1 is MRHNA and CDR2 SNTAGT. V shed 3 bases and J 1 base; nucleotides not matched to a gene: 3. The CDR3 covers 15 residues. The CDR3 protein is CASSERGEGTDTQYF. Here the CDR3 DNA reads TGTGCCAGCAGTGAGCGGGGGGAAGGCACAGATACGCAGTATTTT.

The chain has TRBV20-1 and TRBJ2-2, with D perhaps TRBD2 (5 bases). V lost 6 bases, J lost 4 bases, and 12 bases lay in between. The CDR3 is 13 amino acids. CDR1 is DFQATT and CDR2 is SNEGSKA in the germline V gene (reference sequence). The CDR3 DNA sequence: TGCAGTGCACCACGCCGGGGCACCGGGGAGCTGTTTTTT. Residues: CSAPRRGTGELFF.

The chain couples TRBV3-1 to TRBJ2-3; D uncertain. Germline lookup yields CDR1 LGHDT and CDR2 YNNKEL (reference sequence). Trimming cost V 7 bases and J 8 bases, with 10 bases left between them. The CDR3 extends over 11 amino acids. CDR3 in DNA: TGTGCCAGCATTGGCATCGGTACGCAGTATTTT. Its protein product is CASIGIGTQYF.

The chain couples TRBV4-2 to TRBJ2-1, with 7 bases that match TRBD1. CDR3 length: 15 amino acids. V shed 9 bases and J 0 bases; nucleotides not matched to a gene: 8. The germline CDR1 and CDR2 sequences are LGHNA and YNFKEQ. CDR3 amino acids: CASSQGDLSYNEQFF. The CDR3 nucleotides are TGTGCCAGTTCGCAGGGGGACCTCTCCTACAATGAGCAGTTCTTC.

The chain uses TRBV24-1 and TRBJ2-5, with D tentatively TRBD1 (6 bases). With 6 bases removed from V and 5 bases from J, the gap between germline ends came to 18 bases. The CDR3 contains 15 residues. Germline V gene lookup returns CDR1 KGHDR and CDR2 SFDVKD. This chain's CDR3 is CATSLTGAEKETQYF. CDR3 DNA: TGTGCCACCAGTTTGACAGGAGCCGAGAAGGAGACCCAGTACTTC.

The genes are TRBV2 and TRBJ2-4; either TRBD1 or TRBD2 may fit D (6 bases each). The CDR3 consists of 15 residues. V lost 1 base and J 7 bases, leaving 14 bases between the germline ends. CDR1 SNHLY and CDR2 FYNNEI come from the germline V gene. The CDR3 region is CASSEEGGAVNIQYF. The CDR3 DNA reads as TGTGCCAGCAGTGAAGAGGGGGGAGCGGTGAACATTCAGTACTTC.

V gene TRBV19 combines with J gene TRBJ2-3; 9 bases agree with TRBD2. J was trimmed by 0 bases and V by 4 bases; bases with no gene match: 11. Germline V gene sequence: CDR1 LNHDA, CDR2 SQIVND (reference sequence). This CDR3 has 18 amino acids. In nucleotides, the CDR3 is TGTGCCAGTAGTAAAGACCCCCGACTAGCGGTGAGCACAGATACGCAGTATTTT. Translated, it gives CASSKDPRLAVSTDTQYF.

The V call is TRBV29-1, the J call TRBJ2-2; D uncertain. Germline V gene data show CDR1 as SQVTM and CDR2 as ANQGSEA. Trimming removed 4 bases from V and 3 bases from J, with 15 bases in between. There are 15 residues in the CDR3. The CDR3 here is CSVVFDLSYTGELFF. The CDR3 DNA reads TGCAGCGTTGTTTTTGATCTGAGTTACACCGGGGAGCTGTTTTTT.

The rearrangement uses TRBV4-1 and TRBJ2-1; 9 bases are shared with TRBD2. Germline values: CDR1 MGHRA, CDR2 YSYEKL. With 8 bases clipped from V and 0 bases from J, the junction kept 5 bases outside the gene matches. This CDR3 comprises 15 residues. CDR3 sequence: CASSSGASSYNEQFF. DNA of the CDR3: TGCGCCAGCTCTAGCGGGGCCAGCTCCTACAATGAGCAGTTCTTC.

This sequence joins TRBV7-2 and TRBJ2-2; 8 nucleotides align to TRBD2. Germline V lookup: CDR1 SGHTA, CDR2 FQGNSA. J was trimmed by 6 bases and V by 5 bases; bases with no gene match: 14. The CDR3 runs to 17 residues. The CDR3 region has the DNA TGTGCCAGCAGCGACGGCCCCGGACTAGCCCGTTCCGGGGAGCTGTTTTTT. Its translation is CASSDGPGLARSGELFF.

In DNA form, the CDR3 reads TGTGCCAGCAGTGAATTATTGGGGCAAGGCTACACCTTC. Translating gives CASSELLGQGYTF. This chain links TRBV25-1 with TRBJ1-2; the D gene is possibly TRBD1 (5 bases). The CDR3 loop spans 13 amino acids. The ends were cut back, 1 base at V and 8 bases at J, with 11 bases in the middle. The germline V gene has CDR1 MGHDK and CDR2 SYGVNS.

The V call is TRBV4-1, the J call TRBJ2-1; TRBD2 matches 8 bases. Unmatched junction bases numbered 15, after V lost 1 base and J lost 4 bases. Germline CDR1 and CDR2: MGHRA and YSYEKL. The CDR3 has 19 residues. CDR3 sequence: CASSQAAAYGTSSYNEQFF. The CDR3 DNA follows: TGCGCCAGCAGCCAAGCCGCGGCCTACGGGACTAGTAGTTACAATGAGCAGTTCTTC.

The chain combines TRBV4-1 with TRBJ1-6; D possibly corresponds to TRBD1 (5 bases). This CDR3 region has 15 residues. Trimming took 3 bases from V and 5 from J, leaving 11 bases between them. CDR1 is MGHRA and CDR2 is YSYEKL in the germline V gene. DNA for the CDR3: TGCGCCAGCAGCCAGCAGGGAGGCAATAATTCACCCCTCCACTTT. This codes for CASSQQGGNNSPLHF.